This T cell receptor beta chain was identified during a study of T cell clonality in common variable immunodeficiency. Study-wide results and caveats: Fewer deletions and N-nucleotide insertions were reportedly seen in common variable immunodeficiency TCR beta sequences.

Using immunoSEQ multiplex PCR, the repertoire was profiled, and TCRdb retains in-frame clones only, with some absent. This sample has about 21,000 clones, each found more than once. This clone appeared many times. Its specificity is unknown. The origin of this receptor is a human donor with common variable immunodeficiency. The sequenced material came from peripheral blood mononuclear cells.

CDR3 amino acids: CASSFGLAGKETQYF. The sequenced part of the CDR3 DNA is TGTGCCAGCAGCTTCGGACTAGCGGGGAAAGAGACC. The rearrangement joins TRBV11-2 to TRBJ2-5, with 12 bases fitting TRBD2. Read sequence stops 3 residues before the CDR3 end, and the germline J gene provides the missing end. CDR1 and CDR2 from the germline V gene are SGHAT and FQNNGV. Unmatched junction bases numbered 2, after V lost 3 bases and J lost 3 bases. The CDR3 sequence is 15 residues long.